Sequencing of this T cell receptor beta chain was carried out in a study of cytomegalovirus exposure and HLA in healthy donors. The wider study: The same platform as the approximately 660 first-cohort repertoires was used for the roughly 130 validation repertoires, a later analysis reported.

Trimming took 5 bases from V and 0 from J; bases not matched to a gene: 6. Germline V CDR1 and CDR2: SGHVS, FQNEAQ. The CDR3 is 15 residues long. It was the roughly 130-subject validation cohort, separate from the roughly 700-subject first cohort, to which the donors belonged. Only in-frame clones appear in the TCRdb table, and some are missing; sequencing was by immunoSEQ multiplex PCR. The sample yields 76,000 or so clones, about 93% seen once. The receptor was isolated from a woman younger than 30 in good health and CMV-seronegative. The source material was PBMCs. The rearrangement joins TRBV7-8 to TRBJ2-7, with 8 bases aligning to TRBD1. CDR3 sequence: CASSQGTGHSYEQYF. DNA for the CDR3: TGTGCCAGCAGCCAAGGGACAGGACACTCCTACGAGCAGTACTTC. The whole variable domain, filled in from reference TRBV7-8 and TRBJ2-7, reads GAGVSQSPRYKVAKRGQDVALRCDPISGHVSLFWYQQALGQGPEFLTYFQNEAQLDKSGLPSDRFFAERPEGSVSTLKIQRTQQEDSAVYLCASSQGTGHSYEQYFGPGTRLTVT.